The 16 T cell receptor beta chains in this list originate from one sample, sequenced in a study of Tregs in tolerant kidney transplant recipients. Their antigens remain unidentified. Sequencing used immunoSEQ multiplex PCR; TCRdb keeps in-frame clones, though not all of them. The sample holds roughly 990 clones. After approximately 6 days with irradiated graft donor PBMCs, CFSE-labeled recipient PBMCs were FACS-sorted. The sample in question was CD4+ T cells from blood cultured with allogeneic cells, obtained before the transplant. These receptors originate from a human patient who received a combined kidney and bone marrow transplant.

This clone counts as medium-sized by frequency. The read gets to within 3 residues of the CDR3 end, and the germline J gene fills in the rest. V usage is TRBV10-3 and J usage is TRBJ2-7; D is perhaps TRBD1 (6 bases). Trimming pared 6 bases from V and 0 bases from J, leaving 24 bases between. Germline V gives CDR1 ENHRY, CDR2 SYGVKD. CDR3 length equals 18 residues. Partial CDR3 DNA: TGTGCCATCAGCAAAACAGCGGTAGGACAGAGGAGCTCCTACGAG. Residues: CAISKTAVGQRSSYE. The complete CDR3 protein is CAISKTAVGQRSSYEQYF.

This clone is identified as medium-sized from frequency. The CDR3 goes on 3 residues after the read ends, and that part is filled in from the germline J gene. This chain connects TRBV20-1 to TRBJ1-2, with TRBD1 identical over 11 bases. There are 12 residues in the CDR3. Per germline, CDR1 DFQATT and CDR2 SNEGSKA (reference sequence). The CDR3 spells CSPGQGAHGYTF. Incomplete CDR3 DNA: TGCAGCCCCGGACAGGGGGCGCATGGC.

This clone is deemed medium-sized by its frequency. The CDR3 goes on 3 residues after the read ends, and that part is filled in from the germline J gene. The rearrangement joins TRBV28 to TRBJ1-5; TRBD1 is a possible D gene (6 bases). Germline V gene lookup returns CDR1 MDHEN and CDR2 SYDVKM. This CDR3 region has 18 residues. V lost 3 bases and J 6 bases, leaving 24 bases between the germline ends. The CDR3 sequence is CASSFAVWGGQGGQPQHF. CDR3 bases read: TGTGCCAGCAGTTTCGCAGTTTGGGGGGGACAAGGCGGTCAGCCC.

This clone is identified as medium-sized from frequency. The read finishes 3 residues shy of the CDR3 end, and the germline J gene is used to complete it. The gene calls are TRBV6-2 or TRBV6-3 and TRBJ2-5, with a possible D match to TRBD1 (6 bases). The ends were cut back, 5 bases at V and 5 bases at J, with 6 bases in the middle. Germline CDR1 is MNHEY and CDR2 is SVGEGT. The CDR3 runs 11 residues. The sequenced part of the CDR3 DNA is TGTGCCAGCAGTGACAGGGAGACC. Translating it yields CASSDRET. The full CDR3 protein reads CASSDRETQYF.

About this clone: The CDR3 is cut off 3 residues early in the read; its end comes from the germline J gene. V and J are TRBV9 and TRBJ2-7; TRBD2 aligns across 11 bases. The V segment lost 4 bases and the J segment 4 bases; nucleotides outside the gene matches: 7. This CDR3 comprises 15 residues. Germline CDR1 and CDR2: SGDLS and YYNGEE. The DNA read from the CDR3 is TGTGCCAGCAGCCCAGCACTAGCGGGAGCTTACGAG. Amino acid sequence: CASSPALAGAYE. The entire CDR3 protein reads CASSPALAGAYEQYF.

Concerning this clone: The CDR3 end is not reached by the read, which stops 3 residues before it; the germline J gene fills it in. The chain links TRBV27 to TRBJ1-5, with D perhaps TRBD1 (6 bases). Trimming removed 5 bases at V and 2 bases at J, with 19 bases between. The germline V gene has CDR1 MNHEY and CDR2 SMNVEV (reference sequence). The CDR3 extends over 17 amino acids. The CDR3 bases that were read are TGTGCCAGCAGTCCCCAGGGGTTTTACCGGGGCAATCAGCCC. This translates into CASSPQGFYRGNQP. The full CDR3 is CASSPQGFYRGNQPQHF.

This clone registers medium-sized by frequency. With the read ending 3 residues before the CDR3 end, the germline J gene is used to fill in that end. The chain carries TRBV5-4 and TRBJ2-1, with TRBD1 matching 12 bases. The CDR3 is 15 amino acids. Germline trimming cut 4 bases from V and 9 bases from J; bases unmatched to any gene: 8. Germline V gene data show CDR1 as SGHNT and CDR2 as YYREEE (reference sequence). The sequenced CDR3 bases are TGTGCCAGCAGCGTACCGGGACAGGGGGCGGGTGAG. It yields the protein CASSVPGQGAGE. The whole CDR3 is CASSVPGQGAGEQFF.

This clone counts as medium-sized by frequency. One end of the junction fails to match germline, which may point to a read error. The read terminates 3 residues before the CDR3 end, so the remaining end is supplied by the germline J gene. This sequence joins TRBV4-2 and TRBJ2-2; D remains unclear. The CDR3 totals 16 residues. CDR1 is LGHNA, CDR2 YNFKEQ, per germline. The CDR3: CASSQDSRLYGGELFF. The sequenced CDR3 bases are TGCGCCAGCAGCCAAGATTCGCGGCTATATGGCGGGGAG.

This clone shows up as medium-sized (0.01 to 0.1%) by frequency. The read terminates 3 residues ahead of where the CDR3 ends, so the germline J gene completes it. The chain uses TRBV12-5 and TRBJ1-1, with 8 bases fitting TRBD1. Germline CDR1 reads LGHNT; CDR2 reads FRNRAP. This CDR3 region has 13 residues. Losses at the gene ends were 6 bases for V and 4 bases for J; bases not matched to a gene: 4. The CDR3 region is CASGEQGGTEAFF. The covered CDR3 bases are TGTGCTAGTGGCGAACAGGGGGGCACTGAA.

CDR3 amino acids: CASSRQGPGEQYF. The covered CDR3 bases are TGTGCCAGCAGTCGACAGGGGCCCGGCGAG. The V call is TRBV12-3 or TRBV12-4, the J call TRBJ2-7, with 8 bases identical to TRBD1. The read is 3 residues too short to cover the CDR3 end, so that end is filled in from the germline J gene. The CDR3 covers 13 residues. V lost 5 bases, J lost 6 bases, and 6 bases stayed unmatched.

Judged by frequency, this clone is medium-sized. The read finishes 3 residues shy of the CDR3 end, and the germline J gene is used to complete it. The chain employs TRBV5-1 and TRBJ2-1; tentative D call: TRBD2 (6 bases). Germline assignment: CDR1 SGHRS and CDR2 YFSETQ. This CDR3 contains 18 residues. Trimming shortened V by 0 bases and J by 0 bases, and 16 bases separated the two germline ends. The CDR3 bases that were read are TGCGCCAGCAGCTTGGCTGGGACTGAGACACACTCCTACAATGAG. Protein: CASSLAGTETHSYNE. The whole CDR3 protein is CASSLAGTETHSYNEQFF.

By frequency, this clone registers medium-sized. The observed sequence ends 3 residues before the CDR3 terminus, with the missing tail filled in from the germline J gene. The chain employs TRBV19 and TRBJ1-1, with 8 positions matching TRBD1. CDR1 and CDR2 (germline): LNHDA, SQIVND (reference sequence). CDR3 length: 13 amino acids. V shed 7 bases, J shed 4 bases, and the junction held 5 bases outside the gene matches. The CDR3 is CASKDRGRTEAFF. The DNA read from the CDR3 is TGTGCCAGTAAAGACAGGGGCCGCACTGAA.

In the case of this clone: The DNA ends 3 residues before the CDR3 does, and the rest of the CDR3 is filled in from the germline J gene. The V gene is TRBV3-1 (or the pseudogene TRBV3-2), the J gene TRBJ1-1; 8 nucleotides match TRBD1. The V and J ends lost 4 bases and 7 bases, in that order; junction bases with no gene match: 11. CDR3 length: 15 amino acids. Per germline, CDR1 LGHDT and CDR2 YNNKEL (reference sequence). The sequenced part of the CDR3 DNA is TGTGCCAGCAGCCGTGGCAGGGGGCGAGGTATTGAA. This translates into CASSRGRGRGIE. The CDR3 as a whole reads CASSRGRGRGIEAFF.

Regarding this clone: The CDR3 end lies 3 residues beyond the end of the read and is filled in from the germline J gene. The chain recombines TRBV2 with TRBJ1-2; D gene unclear. The CDR3 extends over 12 amino acids. The ends were cut back, 6 bases at V and 5 bases at J, with 10 bases in the middle. Germline V gene data show CDR1 as SNHLY and CDR2 as FYNNEI. This chain's CDR3 is CASSPRRYGYTF. The CDR3 bases that were read are TGTGCCAGCAGCCCCCGAAGGTATGGC. Variable domain in full (rest from reference TRBV2 and TRBJ1-2): EPEVTQTPSHQVTQMGQEVILRCVPISNHLYFYWYRQILGQKVEFLVSFYNNEISEKSEIFDDQFSVERPDGSNFTLKIRSTKLEDSAMYFCASSPRRYGYTFGSGTRLTVV.

Measured by frequency, this clone is medium-sized. Germline is not matched at one junction end, which may reflect a read error. The read halts 3 residues ahead of the CDR3 end, with the missing end drawn from the germline J gene. This rearrangement joins TRBV4-2 to TRBJ2-3; D might be TRBD2 (6 bases). The germline CDR1 and CDR2 sequences are LGHNA and YNFKEQ. The CDR3 has 17 residues. CDR3 sequence: CASSQEVRASGTDTQYF. Incomplete CDR3 DNA: TGCGCCAGCAGCCAAGAAGTTAGGGCTAGCGGCACAGATACG.

Judged by frequency, this clone is medium-sized. The sequenced fragment ends 3 residues before the CDR3 boundary, so the rest is inferred from the germline J gene. The gene calls are TRBV5-1 and TRBJ1-6, with 7 bases identical to TRBD1. Trimming took 4 bases from V and 8 from J; bases not matched to a gene: 6. The germline gives CDR1 SGHRS, CDR2 YFSETQ. The CDR3 extends over 14 amino acids. The CDR3: CASSPRQGDSPLHF. CDR3 bases read: TGCGCCAGCAGCCCCAGACAGGGCGATTCACCC.